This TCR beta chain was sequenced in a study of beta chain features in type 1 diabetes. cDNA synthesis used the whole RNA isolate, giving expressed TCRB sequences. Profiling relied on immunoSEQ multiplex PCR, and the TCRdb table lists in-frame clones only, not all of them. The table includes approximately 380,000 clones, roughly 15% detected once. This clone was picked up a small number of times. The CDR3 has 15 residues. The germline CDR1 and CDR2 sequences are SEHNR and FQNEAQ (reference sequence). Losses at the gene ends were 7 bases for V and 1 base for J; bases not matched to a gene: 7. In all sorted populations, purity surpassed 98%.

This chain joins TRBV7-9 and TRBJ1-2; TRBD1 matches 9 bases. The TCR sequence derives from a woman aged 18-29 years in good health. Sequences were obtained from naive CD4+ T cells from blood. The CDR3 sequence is CASNPGQGHNYGYTF. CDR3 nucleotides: TGTGCCAGCAACCCGGGACAGGGCCATAACTATGGCTACACCTTC.